The sequence of this T cell receptor (beta chain) was determined in a study of T cell responses to AZD1222 COVID-19 vaccine. This clone was detected only once. Method: immunoSEQ multiplex PCR; TCRdb's copy keeps in-frame clones and lacks some. This table holds about 120,000 clones, approximately 90% found once. The sequences come from peripheral blood, collected on day 0 of AZD1222 vaccination. The sequence derives from an adult in good health.

CDR3 DNA: TGTGCCAGCAGCTTGGTAACAGGGTCCGAGCAGTACTTC. Encoded protein: CASSLVTGSEQYF. The V and J genes are TRBV5-4 and TRBJ2-7; a weak D match, TRBD1 (6 bases). Per germline, CDR1 SGHNT and CDR2 YYREEE (reference sequence). Trimming pared 0 bases from V and 6 bases from J, leaving 10 bases between. This CDR3 region has 13 residues.